These 9 T cell receptor beta chains share one sample of origin, sequenced in a study of blood T cells in healthy people across ages. A sample-barcoded 5' primer and a J-beta primer mix were used in a second PCR of roughly 7 to 11 cycles. TCRdb called the 5' RACE reads again in MiXCR, with one record for every CDR3 protein. The sample has approximately 1,000,000 distinct CDR3 sequences, roughly two fifths seen once. Sequences were obtained from blood. All receptors derive from a man younger than 35 in good health.

The CDR3 spells CASSHRQDKIGNEKLFF. In DNA, the CDR3 is TGTGCCAGCAGTCATCGACAGGATAAAATTGGTAATGAAAAACTGTTTTTT. The genes are TRBV28 and TRBJ1-4; D is possibly TRBD1 (6 bases). Trimming removed 5 bases from V and 4 bases from J, with 20 bases in between. The CDR3 totals 17 residues. Germline assignment: CDR1 MDHEN and CDR2 SYDVKM.

CDR3 region: CASRSVAGDNEQYF. The CDR3 DNA reads TGTGCCAGCAGGAGCGTAGCGGGAGACAATGAGCAGTACTTC. The chain couples TRBV14 to TRBJ2-1; TRBD2 matches 9 bases. TRBJ2-7 matches the DNA end more closely, so the J call is doubtful. Germline V gene sequence: CDR1 SGHDN, CDR2 FVKESK. The CDR3 loop spans 14 amino acids.

This clonotype was recorded many times. The chain couples TRBV12-3 or TRBV12-4 to TRBJ1-2, with 8 bases fitting TRBD1. The J segment lost 4 bases and the V segment lost 6 bases, leaving 7 bases of the junction unmatched. This CDR3 has 14 residues. The CDR3 nucleotides read TGTGCCAGCAGCGGACAGGGCTTTAGCTATGGCTACACCTTC. Translation gives CASSGQGFSYGYTF.

CDR3: CSANQGNTEAFF. The CDR3 bases are TGCAGTGCCAATCAGGGGAACACTGAAGCTTTCTTT. The chain joins TRBV20-1 to TRBJ1-1; tentative D call: TRBD1 (5 bases). The CDR3 has 12 residues. Trimming cost V 6 bases and J 1 base, with 9 bases left between them. Germline CDR1 is DFQATT and CDR2 is SNEGSKA (reference sequence).

V and J are TRBV2 and TRBJ2-2; a weak D match, TRBD1 (5 bases). The CDR3 totals 15 residues. The V gene lost 5 bases and the J gene lost 4 bases, with 14 bases spanning the gap. Germline values: CDR1 SNHLY, CDR2 FYNNEI. The CDR3 DNA follows: TGTGCCAGCAGTTGGACAAGCTCAGGCACCGGGGAGCTGTTTTTT. It codes for CASSWTSSGTGELFF.

The CDR3 nucleotides read TGTGCCAGCAGCCTTTTGACCCCAATGACTAGCGGGGGCGGAGGAGAGACCCAGTACTTC. As protein: CASSLLTPMTSGGGGETQYF. The gene calls are TRBV7-6 and TRBJ2-5, with 12 bases aligning to TRBD2. The J segment lost 4 bases and the V segment lost 5 bases, leaving 20 bases of the junction unmatched. CDR3 length equals 20 residues. Germline CDR1 and CDR2: SGHVS and FNYEAQ.

The rearrangement links TRBV11-2 to TRBJ2-1, with 11 bases identical to TRBD2. From germline, CDR1 is SGHAT and CDR2 FQNNGV. V lost 1 base to trimming and J lost 4 bases; unmatched junction nucleotides: 3. This CDR3 is 16 amino acids long. This CDR3 reads CASSLGPSGGYNEQFF. CDR3 bases: TGTGCCAGCAGCTTAGGACCTAGCGGGGGGTACAATGAGCAGTTCTTC.

As for this clonotype: Compared with germline, one end of the junction differs, possibly owing to a read error. This chain joins TRBV18 and TRBJ1-2; tentative D call: TRBD1 (5 bases). In germline, CDR1 is KGHSH, CDR2 LQKENI. The CDR3 consists of 13 residues. The CDR3 region is CASSLQGNYDYIF. CDR3 coding DNA: TGTGCCAGCTCCCTGCAGGGTAACTATGACTACATCTTC.

This clonotype was observed many times. This sequence joins TRBV12-3 or TRBV12-4 and TRBJ2-1, with TRBD1 identical over 7 bases. The CDR3 consists of 15 residues. The V and J ends lost 6 bases and 2 bases, in that order; junction bases with no gene match: 7. CDR3 sequence (DNA): TGTGCCAGCAGCCGATCCGGGACAGCCTACAATGAGCAGTTCTTC. This translates into CASSRSGTAYNEQFF.